This is a list of T cell receptor beta chains from one sample in a study of blood T cell repertoires in COVID-19. Profiling relied on immunoSEQ multiplex PCR, and the TCRdb table lists in-frame clones only, not all of them. Of roughly 30,000 clones in the sample, approximately 85% were seen once. The source material was peripheral blood. All receptors come from a human donor in a cohort sampled during active COVID-19. CDR3s include the opening cysteine and the closing phenylalanine or tryptophan. The D gene is left open where the match is weak.

>TRBJ1-4|-|TRBV18
TGTGCCAGCTCAGCCCATTCAGGGCCTAATGAAAAACTGTTTTTT
CASSAHSGPNEKLFF
>TRBJ2-3|TRBD2|TRBV4-1
TGCGCCAGCAGCCCTACCCCGCGGGGGGGCTCTACAGATACGCAGTATTTT
CASSPTPRGGSTDTQYF
>TRBJ1-1|TRBD1|TRBV5-8
TGTGCCAGCAGCCTAGACAGGGCCACTGAAGCTTTCTTT
CASSLDRATEAFF
>TRBJ2-5|TRBD2|TRBV15
TGTGCCACCAGCTCCCCCCTAGCGGGGGGGTCTGAGACCCAGTACTTC
CATSSPLAGGSETQYF
>TRBJ1-2|TRBD1|TRBV4-1
TGCGCCAGCAGCCAAGATGCGACAGGGGGCCGGTATGGCTACACCTTC
CASSQDATGGRYGYTF
>TRBJ1-2|-|TRBV7-9
TGTGCCAGCAGCCGACCCGTAGACAGGAACTATGGCTACACCTTC
CASSRPVDRNYGYTF
>TRBJ1-6|TRBD1|TRBV5-1
TGCGCCAGCAGCCCCAGGGGGCAGTCACCCCTCCACTTT
CASSPRGQSPLHF
>TRBJ2-1|-|TRBV19
TGTGCCAGTAGTCCCCTCGAGGGTAGCTCGAAGAAATACAATGAGCAGTTCTTC
CASSPLEGSSKKYNEQFF
>TRBJ1-1|-|TRBV4-2
TGTGCCAGCAGCCACCACGGACAGTCTGAAGCTTTCTTT
CASSHHGQSEAFF
>TRBJ2-7|TRBD1|TRBV5-6
TGTGCCAGCAGCTGGGACAGATCCTACGAGCAGTACTTC
CASSWDRSYEQYF
>TRBJ2-4|TRBD1|TRBV18
TGTGCCAGCTCACCACGGACAGGGGGAAAAAACATTCAGTACTTC
CASSPRTGGKNIQYF
>TRBJ1-1|TRBD1|TRBV19
TGTGCCAGTAGTCAGTGGACAGGGGGCATGAACACTGAAGCTTTCTTT
CASSQWTGGMNTEAFF
>TRBJ1-5|-|TRBV6-5
TGTGCCAGCAGCCAACTGCAGGGGACCGATCAGCCCCAGCATTTT
CASSQLQGTDQPQHF
>TRBJ2-5|-|TRBV6-2/TRBV6-3
TGTGCCAGCAGCGCGACAGGAGAGACCCAGTACTTC
CASSATGETQYF
>TRBJ2-5|TRBD2|TRBV16
TGTGCCAGCAGCCGGACTAGTGGGTGGACCCAGTACTTC
CASSRTSGWTQYF
>TRBJ2-7|-|TRBV30
TGTGCCTGGAGCGCCCTTTCAGCGGACGAGCAGTACTTC
CAWSALSADEQYF
>TRBJ2-1|-|TRBV6-4
TGTGCCAGCAGTGAGGTGAAGGGAGTTCGAGAGCAGTTCTTC
CASSEVKGVREQFF